Detailed here is one TCR beta chain. This record belongs to a study of blood T cell repertoires in COVID-19. With V trimmed by 7 bases and J by 10 bases, 13 bases remained unmatched. There are 14 residues in the CDR3. CDR1 SQVTM and CDR2 ANQGSEA come from the germline V gene. Assay: immunoSEQ multiplex PCR; the TCRdb copy retains only in-frame clones and omits some. Of fewer than 150,000 clones in the sample, 84% are singletons; the top ten hold 9.5% to 15%. The clonotype originates from a human donor in a cohort sampled during active COVID-19. The sequenced material came from peripheral blood. V and J are TRBV29-1 and TRBJ2-1; 10 bases fit TRBD2. The CDR3 sequence is CSGFSGGRQEEQFF. The CDR3 DNA is TGCAGCGGTTTTAGCGGGGGGCGACAAGAAGAGCAGTTCTTC.